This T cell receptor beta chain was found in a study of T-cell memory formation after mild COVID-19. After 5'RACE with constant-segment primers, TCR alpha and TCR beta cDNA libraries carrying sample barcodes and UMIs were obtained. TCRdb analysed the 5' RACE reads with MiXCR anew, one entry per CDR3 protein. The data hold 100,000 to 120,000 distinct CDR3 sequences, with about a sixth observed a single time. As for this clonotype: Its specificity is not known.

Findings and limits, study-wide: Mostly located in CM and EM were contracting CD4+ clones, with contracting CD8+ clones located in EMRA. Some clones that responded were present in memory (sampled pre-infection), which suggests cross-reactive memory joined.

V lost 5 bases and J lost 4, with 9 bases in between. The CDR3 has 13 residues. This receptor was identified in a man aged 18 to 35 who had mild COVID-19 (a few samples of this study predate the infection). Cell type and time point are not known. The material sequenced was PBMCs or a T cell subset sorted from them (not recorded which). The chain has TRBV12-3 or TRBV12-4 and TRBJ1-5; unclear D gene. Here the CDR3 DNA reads TGTGCCAGCAGTACGAGTTGGAATCAGCCCCAGCATTTT. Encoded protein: CASSTSWNQPQHF.